The 20 T cell receptor beta chains below come from one sample, sequenced in a study of PD-L1 blockade in urothelial cancer. The data were produced by immunoSEQ multiplex PCR, yet TCRdb's version contains in-frame clones alone and is incomplete. The sample lists 50,000 or so clones, about 75% occurring once. The time point: pretreatment peripheral blood. This material consisted of PBMCs, taken around atezolizumab (anti-PD-L1) treatment. These receptors all stem from a man in his 70s with urothelial cancer.

V gene TRBV10-1 combines with J gene TRBJ1-6; TRBD1 matches at 7 bases. This CDR3 comprises 13 residues. J was trimmed by 13 bases and V by 2 bases; bases with no gene match: 5. From germline, CDR1 is WNHNN and CDR2 SYGVQD (reference sequence). This chain's CDR3 is CASSEPTGKPLHF. The CDR3 nucleotides read TGCGCCAGCAGTGAGCCGACAGGGAAGCCCCTCCACTTT.

The chain carries TRBV6-4 and TRBJ2-1, with D maybe TRBD2 (6 bases). V dropped 2 bases and J dropped 12 bases, with 14 bases sitting between them. Germline V gene data show CDR1 as MRHNA and CDR2 as SNTAGT. The length of the CDR3 is 13 residues. The CDR3 loop reads CASSDPLGSLQFF. The DNA of the CDR3 is TGTGCCAGCAGTGACCCCCTCGGGAGCCTGCAGTTCTTC.

The gene calls are TRBV10-3 and TRBJ1-4; D not resolved. CDR1 ENHRY and CDR2 SYGVKD come from the germline V gene. This CDR3 has 13 residues. V gave up 4 bases and J gave up 2 bases, with 5 bases separating them. The CDR3 nucleotides read TGTGCCATCAGTGGGGCTACTAATGAAAAACTGTTTTTT. Translating gives CAISGATNEKLFF.

The chain combines TRBV7-9 with TRBJ2-1; 8 nucleotides agree with TRBD2. Per germline, CDR1 SEHNR and CDR2 FQNEAQ (reference sequence). The CDR3 sequence is 19 residues long. J lost 9 bases, V lost 5 bases, and 24 bases had no gene match. CDR3 loop: CASSARGGVEAFTWGEQFF. As DNA, the CDR3 is TGTGCCAGCAGCGCCCGGGGGGGGGTTGAGGCCTTCACCTGGGGTGAGCAGTTCTTC. Variable domain in full (rest from reference TRBV7-9 and TRBJ2-1): DTGVSQNPRHKITKRGQNVTFRCDPISEHNRLYWYRQTLGQGPEFLTYFQNEAQLEKSRLLSDRFSAERPKGSFSTLEIQRTEQGDSAMYLCASSARGGVEAFTWGEQFFGPGTRLTVL.

This clone turned up a few times. The chain has TRBV2 and TRBJ1-2, with 8 bases identical to TRBD1. The trim removed 4 bases at V and 5 bases at J, leaving 3 bases unmatched. The germline CDR1 and CDR2 sequences are SNHLY and FYNNEI. CDR3 length: 13 residues. CDR3 sequence reads: CASSGRGRYGYTF. In nucleotides, the CDR3 is TGTGCCAGCAGTGGCAGGGGGCGGTATGGCTACACCTTC.

J is TRBJ1-1 and V is TRBV20-1; 7 bases fit TRBD1. This CDR3 has 11 amino acids. Unmatched junction bases numbered 5, after V lost 5 bases and J lost 8 bases. CDR1 is DFQATT and CDR2 is SNEGSKA in the germline V gene (reference sequence). The CDR3 DNA reads TGCAGTGCTGGTCAGGGGGGAGAAGCTTTCTTT. Protein: CSAGQGGEAFF.

The V and J genes are TRBV5-1 and TRBJ2-2; the D is unclear. The CDR3 spans 14 residues. Deletions cut 3 bases from V and 4 bases from J, with 10 bases between. Germline V gives CDR1 SGHRS, CDR2 YFSETQ. The CDR3 is CASSYRPSTGELFF. DNA of the CDR3: TGCGCCAGCAGCTACAGACCGTCCACCGGGGAGCTGTTTTTT.

V is TRBV5-6 and J is TRBJ2-7; D is ambiguous. Germline CDR1 and CDR2: SGHDT and YYEEEE. There are 12 residues in the CDR3. V was pared by 1 base and J by 5 bases, with 7 bases between. CDR3 loop: CASSLRVNEQYF. DNA for the CDR3: TGTGCCAGCAGCTTGCGGGTCAACGAGCAGTACTTC.

The gene calls are TRBV7-2 and TRBJ2-5; 8 bases are a match to TRBD1. Germline trimming cut 1 base from V and 2 bases from J; bases unmatched to any gene: 3. Germline V CDR1 and CDR2: SGHTA, FQGNSA. The CDR3 runs 15 residues. The CDR3 DNA is TGTGCCAGCAGCTTAGGATGGACAGGGCAAGAGACCCAGTACTTC. Its translation is CASSLGWTGQETQYF.

This clone was counted a single time. V gene TRBV28 combines with J gene TRBJ2-1; unclear D gene. Trimming shortened V by 2 bases and J by 6 bases, and 5 bases separated the two germline ends. This CDR3 spans 12 amino acids. Germline V CDR1 and CDR2: MDHEN, SYDVKM. The CDR3 DNA reads as TGTGCCAGCAGTTTAATCCGCAATGAGCAGTTCTTC. Protein product: CASSLIRNEQFF.

The chain employs TRBV27 and TRBJ2-7; maybe TRBD1 (6 bases). Per the germline V gene, CDR1 is MNHEY and CDR2 is SMNVEV (reference sequence). The CDR3 contains 14 residues. Trimming stripped 5 bases from V and 5 bases from J, with 16 bases between. CDR3 nucleotide sequence: TGTGCCAGCAGTGTGGGGGCAGGGTTAGACGAGCAGTACTTC. This encodes CASSVGAGLDEQYF.

The genes are TRBV4-2 and TRBJ2-7; 7 bases align to TRBD2. V lost 0 bases to trimming and J lost 2 bases; unmatched junction nucleotides: 4. This CDR3 has 15 residues. The germline CDR1 and CDR2 sequences are LGHNA and YNFKEQ. DNA of the CDR3: TGTGCCAGCAGCCAAGAGTGGGCGGGGGCCTACGAGCAGTACTTC. Translated: CASSQEWAGAYEQYF.

This chain uses TRBV12-5 with TRBJ2-1, with 10 positions matching TRBD1. The CDR3 runs 15 residues. CDR1 and CDR2 from the germline V gene are LGHNT and FRNRAP. Trimming cost V 4 bases and J 6 bases; bases outside gene matches: 6. The CDR3 DNA reads as TGTGCTAGTGGTTCCGGGACAGGGGCCCTCAATGAGCAGTTCTTC. Amino acids: CASGSGTGALNEQFF.

This rearrangement joins TRBV11-2 to TRBJ2-5; TRBD2 agrees at 12 bases. J was trimmed by 1 base and V by 5 bases; bases with no gene match: 5. CDR3 size: 16 residues. Germline CDR1 SGHAT, CDR2 FQNNGV. This chain's CDR3 is CASSPGLAGIQETQYF. CDR3 sequence (DNA): TGTGCCAGCAGCCCAGGACTAGCGGGGATCCAAGAGACCCAGTACTTC.

This chain joins TRBV6-1 and TRBJ1-5; a possible D gene is TRBD1 (6 bases). Germline lookup yields CDR1 MNHNS and CDR2 SASEGT. The V end was cut by 6 bases, the J end by 7 bases, with 13 bases between. The CDR3 consists of 13 residues. The CDR3 is CASSYRERQPQHF. DNA of the CDR3: TGTGCCAGCAGCTACAGGGAGCGGCAGCCCCAGCATTTT.

With respect to this clone: The sample holds other DNA sequences that translate to the same CDR3. The chain couples TRBV9 to TRBJ1-4; 7 positions match TRBD1. The V gene's germline CDR1 is SGDLS and CDR2 YYNGEE. CDR3 length equals 15 residues. Unmatched junction bases numbered 4, after V lost 0 bases and J lost 5 bases. Written as DNA, the CDR3 is TGTGCCAGCAGCGTAGGAGGGGGCTCGAATGAAAAACTGTTTTTT. This sequence encodes CASSVGGGSNEKLFF. Filled out from reference TRBV9 and TRBJ1-4, the complete variable domain reads DSGVTQTPKHLITATGQRVTLRCSPRSGDLSVYWYQQSLDQGLQFLIQYYNGEERAKGNILERFSAQQFPDLHSELNLSSLELGDSALYFCASSVGGGSNEKLFFGSGTQLSVL.

The chain combines TRBV27 with TRBJ2-5; perhaps TRBD2 as D (6 bases). Germline-derived CDR1 and CDR2 are MNHEY and SMNVEV (reference sequence). The CDR3 consists of 16 residues. V dropped 6 bases and J dropped 1 base, with 18 bases sitting between them. CDR3: CASSFGAGPFQETQYF. CDR3 DNA sequence: TGTGCCAGCAGCTTTGGGGCGGGACCCTTCCAAGAGACCCAGTACTTC.

The chain links TRBV6-1 to TRBJ2-7, with 14 bases that match TRBD2. With 6 bases clipped from V and 4 bases from J, the junction kept 5 bases outside the gene matches. Germline V gene data show CDR1 as MNHNS and CDR2 as SASEGT. This CDR3 contains 15 residues. The CDR3 DNA is TGTGCCAGCAGGGGGGGGACTAGCGGGGGATACGAGCAGTACTTC. Translated: CASRGGTSGGYEQYF.

The chain is built from TRBV19 and TRBJ1-5; D perhaps matches TRBD1 (5 bases). Germline V gene lookup returns CDR1 LNHDA and CDR2 SQIVND (reference sequence). V was cut by 6 bases and J by 4 bases, with 16 bases left in between. The CDR3 extends over 15 amino acids. CDR3 protein: CASSPTGGPNQPQHF. In nucleotides, the CDR3 is TGTGCCAGTAGCCCCACCGGGGGACCAAATCAGCCCCAGCATTTT.

The sample holds a few counts of this clone. V gene TRBV19 combines with J gene TRBJ1-1; the D gene is possibly TRBD1 (6 bases). Germline lookup yields CDR1 LNHDA and CDR2 SQIVND (reference sequence). The CDR3 is 15 amino acids. The V and J ends lost 7 bases and 0 bases respectively, with 15 bases between them. CDR3 DNA sequence: TGTGCCAGTAAGGACAGACTACCCATGAACACTGAAGCTTTCTTT. This codes for CASKDRLPMNTEAFF.